The 23 T cell receptor beta chains below were found in one sample sequenced in a study of vaccination effects on CD4 cells after COVID-19. The authors isolated CD4+ T cells after around nine days of culture. These receptors have no known antigen. Clones were read by immunoSEQ multiplex PCR, and TCRdb kept only the in-frame ones, dropping some. Of around 46,000 clones listed, 50% to 70% are singletons. The source was CD4+ T cells from PBMCs cultured without peptide, collected before COVID-19 vaccination. The receptors here all came from a human donor who received a COVID-19 vaccine.

V and J are TRBV6-5 and TRBJ2-7; maybe TRBD1 (5 bases). The V end was cut by 6 bases, the J end by 0 bases, with 15 bases between. The germline V gene has CDR1 MNHEY and CDR2 SVGAGI. This CDR3 has 15 amino acids. CDR3: CASSPSGRGSYEQYF. CDR3 nucleotide sequence: TGTGCCAGCAGCCCCTCCGGTAGGGGCTCCTACGAGCAGTACTTC.

The rearrangement uses TRBV6-5 and TRBJ2-7; D possibly corresponds to TRBD1 (6 bases). Germline V gives CDR1 MNHEY, CDR2 SVGAGI. The CDR3 has 11 residues. Trimming removed 6 bases at V and 6 bases at J, with 9 bases between. CDR3 in DNA: TGTGCCAGCAGGGCAGGGGTCGAGCAGTACTTC. It encodes CASRAGVEQYF.

The table lists this clone with a count of one. J is TRBJ2-7 and V is TRBV9, with 10 bases fitting TRBD2. With V trimmed by 5 bases and J by 7 bases, 9 bases remained unmatched. The germline V gene encodes CDR1 SGDLS and CDR2 YYNGEE. The CDR3 extends over 14 amino acids. The CDR3 DNA reads as TGTGCCAGCAGTGCCGGGCTAGCGGGAGAAGAGCAGTACTTC. Protein sequence: CASSAGLAGEEQYF.

V usage is TRBV12-3 or TRBV12-4 and J usage is TRBJ2-7; D is uncertain. Trimming pared 1 base from V and 3 bases from J, leaving 7 bases between. The CDR3 spans 13 residues. CDR3 in amino acids: CASSLGLGYEQYF. As DNA, the CDR3 is TGTGCCAGCAGTTTAGGGTTAGGCTACGAGCAGTACTTC.

This clone has a single count. This chain joins TRBV30 and TRBJ2-1; 7 bases fit TRBD2. The germline V gene has CDR1 GTSNPN and CDR2 SVGIG (reference sequence). Trimming took 4 bases from V and 4 from J; bases not matched to a gene: 10. CDR3 size: 15 residues. CDR3 amino acids: CAWKPGLTPYNEQFF. Written as DNA, the CDR3 is TGTGCCTGGAAGCCGGGACTAACCCCTTACAATGAGCAGTTCTTC.

The chain links TRBV6-5 to TRBJ2-7, with 7 bases matching TRBD2. Looked up from germline, CDR1 is MNHEY and CDR2 is SVGAGI. This CDR3 comprises 12 residues. Unmatched junction bases numbered 5, after V lost 8 bases and J lost 4 bases. CDR3 amino acids: CASGLVMYEQYF. CDR3 in DNA: TGTGCCAGCGGACTAGTGATGTACGAGCAGTACTTC.

This clone was picked up a small number of times. This sequence joins TRBV14 and TRBJ1-2; D ambiguous. The germline V and J ends were trimmed by 1 base and 2 bases, with 8 bases remaining between them. Germline values: CDR1 SGHDN, CDR2 FVKESK. The CDR3 runs to 14 residues. CDR3 residues: CASSQGYRNYGYTF. The CDR3 DNA follows: TGTGCCAGCAGCCAAGGATACCGAAACTATGGCTACACCTTC.

This clone came up once. The CDR3 sequence: CAITATGTAGNTIYF. The CDR3 nucleotides read TGTGCCATCACTGCGACAGGGACAGCTGGAAACACCATATATTTT. The chain links TRBV10-3 to TRBJ1-3; 7 nucleotides line up with TRBD1. From germline, CDR1 is ENHRY and CDR2 SYGVKD. V shed 7 bases, J shed 2 bases, and the junction held 8 bases outside the gene matches. CDR3 size: 15 residues.

The rearrangement links TRBV9 to TRBJ1-2, with TRBD1 identical over 7 bases. The length of the CDR3 is 15 residues. J lost 4 bases, V lost 3 bases, and 9 bases had no gene match. Germline V lookup: CDR1 SGDLS, CDR2 YYNGEE. The CDR3 here is CASSARGQVPYGYTF. For the CDR3, the DNA is TGTGCCAGCAGCGCCCGTGGACAGGTGCCCTATGGCTACACCTTC.

In the case of this clone: Its ends do not fully match the called genes, so a read error is possible. V and J are TRBV12-3 or TRBV12-4 and TRBJ1-5; the match to TRBD1 covers 7 bases. The CDR3 is 9 amino acids. CDR3 sequence: CAPTKTGNF. DNA for the CDR3: TGTGCCCCTACTAAGACAGGGAATTTT.

This chain uses TRBV10-2 with TRBJ1-2; D is perhaps TRBD1 (5 bases). This CDR3 spans 16 amino acids. Per the germline V gene, CDR1 is WSHSY and CDR2 is SAAADI. Trimming took 0 bases from V and 6 from J, leaving 17 bases between them. The DNA for the CDR3 is TGCGCCAGCAGTGAGTCGGGGGGGGGACTCCGGGATGGCTACACCTTC. As protein: CASSESGGGLRDGYTF.

The chain carries TRBV15 and TRBJ2-5; 8 nucleotides line up with TRBD2. CDR3 length: 14 residues. With 4 bases clipped from V and 4 bases from J, the junction kept 5 bases outside the gene matches. Germline CDR1 and CDR2: LNHNV and YYDKDF (reference sequence). The CDR3 is CATSKLAEGETQYF. The DNA of the CDR3 is TGTGCCACCAGCAAACTAGCGGAGGGAGAGACCCAGTACTTC.

This chain joins TRBV30 and TRBJ2-2; 13 positions agree with TRBD2. Germline V lookup: CDR1 GTSNPN, CDR2 SVGIG (reference sequence). V lost 5 bases to trimming and J lost 5 bases; unmatched junction nucleotides: 5. The CDR3 covers 15 residues. CDR3 sequence: CAWGLAGAVTGELFF. CDR3 DNA: TGTGCCTGGGGACTAGCGGGGGCCGTTACCGGGGAGCTGTTTTTT.

The V gene is TRBV9, the J gene TRBJ2-1, with 7 bases that match TRBD2. V trimming: 0 bases; J trimming: 2 bases; junction bases outside the gene matches: 2. The CDR3 extends over 15 amino acids. The germline gives CDR1 SGDLS, CDR2 YYNGEE. In nucleotides, the CDR3 is TGTGCCAGCAGCGTAGTGGGGGGGGCCTACAATGAGCAGTTCTTC. Translated: CASSVVGGAYNEQFF.

This clone was recorded a few times. This chain uses TRBV20-1 with TRBJ1-2; no clear D gene. Per germline, CDR1 DFQATT and CDR2 SNEGSKA (reference sequence). V shed 3 bases and J shed 8 bases, with 16 bases lying between them. The CDR3 loop spans 13 amino acids. The CDR3 here is CSASGLEEGGYTF. The CDR3 DNA reads as TGCAGTGCTAGTGGTCTGGAGGAAGGGGGCTACACCTTC.

This clone has only a few counts. J is TRBJ1-5 and V is TRBV5-1; no reliable D call. The CDR3 sequence is 14 residues long. Germline V gives CDR1 SGHRS, CDR2 YFSETQ. V lost 0 bases and J lost 7, with 11 bases in between. CDR3 DNA: TGCGCCAGCAGCTTGGATGGGGTAGGCCAGCCCCAGCATTTT. It encodes CASSLDGVGQPQHF.

The V call is TRBV5-1, the J call TRBJ2-1, with 13 bases lining up with TRBD2. Losses at the gene ends were 0 bases for V and 7 bases for J; bases not matched to a gene: 4. Per germline, CDR1 SGHRS and CDR2 YFSETQ. The CDR3 contains 16 residues. CDR3 region: CASSLGGTSGTNEQFF. The CDR3 bases are TGCGCCAGCAGCTTGGGGGGGACTAGCGGGACGAATGAGCAGTTCTTC.

This clone was seen once. The chain combines TRBV9 with TRBJ1-6, with D unclear. Germline CDR1 is SGDLS and CDR2 is YYNGEE. The CDR3 consists of 13 residues. V lost 2 bases and J lost 7, with 7 bases in between. CDR3 DNA: TGTGCCAGCAGCGTTTCCCCGAATTCACCCCTCCACTTT. Translating it yields CASSVSPNSPLHF.

The rearrangement links TRBV4-2 to TRBJ2-5; maybe TRBD2 (5 bases). The CDR3 has 15 residues. Germline V gene data show CDR1 as LGHNA and CDR2 as YNFKEQ. V lost 0 bases and J lost 5, with 13 bases in between. DNA for the CDR3: TGTGCCAGCAGCCAAGAGGGGTCTAGCAGGGAGACCCAGTACTTC. It yields the protein CASSQEGSSRETQYF.

The chain carries TRBV27 and TRBJ1-1; no firm D call. V gave up 4 bases and J gave up 4 bases, with 7 bases separating them. Germline V lookup: CDR1 MNHEY, CDR2 SMNVEV (reference sequence). CDR3 size: 12 residues. DNA for the CDR3: TGTGCCAGCAGTTCCTCGGGCACTGAAGCTTTCTTT. Its protein product is CASSSSGTEAFF.

This clone was seen only a few times. The rearrangement links TRBV18 to TRBJ1-5; D unclear. Trimming took 4 bases from V and 6 from J, leaving 10 bases between them. There are 13 residues in the CDR3. Germline-derived CDR1 and CDR2 are KGHSH and LQKENI. CDR3 bases: TGTGCCAGCTCACTAGAGGAAGGTCAGCCCCAGCATTTT. The encoded protein is CASSLEEGQPQHF.

V and J are TRBV5-1 and TRBJ2-3; 14 nucleotides match TRBD2. The CDR3 has 17 amino acids. Germline V gene data show CDR1 as SGHRS and CDR2 as YFSETQ. V lost 5 bases and J lost 6; bases outside the gene matches: 11. DNA of the CDR3: TGCGCCAGCAGGTCCGGGACTAGCGGGAGATCCCCTGATACGCAGTATTTT. Translated: CASRSGTSGRSPDTQYF.

With respect to this clone: Within the sample, other DNA sequences also encode this same CDR3. The chain uses TRBV6-5 and TRBJ2-7; D is undetermined. This CDR3 is 11 amino acids long. Germline V CDR1 and CDR2: MNHEY, SVGAGI. Trimming removed 0 bases from V and 7 bases from J, with 4 bases in between. The CDR3 sequence is CASSYSREQYF. CDR3 DNA sequence: TGTGCCAGCAGTTACTCGAGGGAGCAGTACTTC.